This TCR beta chain is drawn from a study of CD8+CD57+ T cells in acquired aplastic anemia. Study overall: DNA recovered from sorted CD4+ and CD8+ cells had a mean of 3.2 ug.

Germline V gene sequence: CDR1 SGDLS, CDR2 YYNGEE. The CDR3 covers 14 residues. V was shortened by 3 bases and J by 7 bases, with 17 bases between the two germline ends. This clonotype was observed many times. Whoever was chosen for sequencing had shown CD8+CD57+ cell expansion by flow cytometry. No therapy was given to patients before blood sampling. Genomic DNA, serving as template, underwent TCR beta VDJ and CDR3 profiling. From the reads, TCRdb called clonotypes with MiXCR, one entry per CDR3 protein. The data contain under 350,000 distinct CDR3 sequences, about 50% of them singletons. The receptor comes from a human donor with aplastic anemia. The chain joins TRBV9 to TRBJ2-7; D may be TRBD1 or TRBD2 (5 bases each). Specimen: sorted CD4+, CD8+, or CD8+CD57+ T cells (not recorded which) from PBMCs. The CDR3 protein is CASSGPGRGVEQYF. The CDR3 DNA follows: TGTGCCAGCAGCGGACCGGGACGGGGTGTAGAGCAGTACTTC.